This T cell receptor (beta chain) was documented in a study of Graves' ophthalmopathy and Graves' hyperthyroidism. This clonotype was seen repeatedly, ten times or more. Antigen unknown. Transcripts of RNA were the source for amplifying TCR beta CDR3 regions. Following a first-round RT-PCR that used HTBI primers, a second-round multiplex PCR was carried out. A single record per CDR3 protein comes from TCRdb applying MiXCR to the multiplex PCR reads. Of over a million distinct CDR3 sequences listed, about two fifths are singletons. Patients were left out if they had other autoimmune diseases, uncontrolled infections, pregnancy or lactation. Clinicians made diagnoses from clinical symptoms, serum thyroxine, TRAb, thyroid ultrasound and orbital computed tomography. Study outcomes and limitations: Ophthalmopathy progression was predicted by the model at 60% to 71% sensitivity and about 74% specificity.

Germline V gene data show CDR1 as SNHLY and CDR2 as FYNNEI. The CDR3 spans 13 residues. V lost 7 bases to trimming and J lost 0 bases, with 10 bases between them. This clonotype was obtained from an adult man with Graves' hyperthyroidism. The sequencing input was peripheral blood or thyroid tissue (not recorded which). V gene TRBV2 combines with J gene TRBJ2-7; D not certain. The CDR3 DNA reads TGTGCCAGCACTCGGGCCAGCTCCTACGAGCAGTACTTC. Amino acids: CASTRASSYEQYF.